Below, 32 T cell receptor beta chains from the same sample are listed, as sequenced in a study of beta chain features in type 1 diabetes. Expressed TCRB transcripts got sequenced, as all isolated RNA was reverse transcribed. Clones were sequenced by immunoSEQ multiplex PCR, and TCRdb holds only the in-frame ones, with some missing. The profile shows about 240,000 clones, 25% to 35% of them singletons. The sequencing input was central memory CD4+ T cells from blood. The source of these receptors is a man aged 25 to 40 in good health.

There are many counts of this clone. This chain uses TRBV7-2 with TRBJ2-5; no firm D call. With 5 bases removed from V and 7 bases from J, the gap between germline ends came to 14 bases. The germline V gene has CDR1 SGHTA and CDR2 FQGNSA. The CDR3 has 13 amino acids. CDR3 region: CASSPGPGGTQYF. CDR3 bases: TGTGCCAGCAGCCCCGGGCCCGGCGGGACCCAGTACTTC. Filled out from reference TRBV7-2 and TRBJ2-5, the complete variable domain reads GAGVSQSPSNKVTEKGKDVELRCDPISGHTALYWYRQSLGQGLEFLIYFQGNSAPDKSGLPSDRFSAERTGGSVSTLTIQRTQQEDSAVYLCASSPGPGGTQYFGPGTRLLVL.

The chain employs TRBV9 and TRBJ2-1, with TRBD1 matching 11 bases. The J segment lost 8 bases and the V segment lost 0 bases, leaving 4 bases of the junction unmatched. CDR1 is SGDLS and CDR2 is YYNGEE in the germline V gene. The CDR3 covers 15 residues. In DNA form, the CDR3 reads TGTGCCAGCAGCGTAGGGGACAGGGGGAGTGATGAGCAGTTCTTC. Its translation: CASSVGDRGSDEQFF.

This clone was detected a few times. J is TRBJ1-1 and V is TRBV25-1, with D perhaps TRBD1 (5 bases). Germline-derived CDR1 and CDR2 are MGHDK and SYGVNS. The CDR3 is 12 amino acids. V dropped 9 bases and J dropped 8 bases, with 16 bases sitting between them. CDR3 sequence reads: CASKGRGYEAFF. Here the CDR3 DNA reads TGTGCCAGTAAGGGGCGCGGGTACGAAGCTTTCTTT.

The chain's CDR3 is CASSSSGSIGYEQYF. CDR3 nucleotide sequence: TGTGCCAGCAGCTCTAGCGGGAGTATTGGATACGAGCAGTACTTC. V is TRBV6-1 and J is TRBJ2-7; TRBD2 aligns across 10 bases. Germline loops: CDR1 MNHNS, CDR2 SASEGT. V was clipped by 6 bases and J by 4 bases; unmatched bases: 9. This CDR3 spans 15 amino acids.

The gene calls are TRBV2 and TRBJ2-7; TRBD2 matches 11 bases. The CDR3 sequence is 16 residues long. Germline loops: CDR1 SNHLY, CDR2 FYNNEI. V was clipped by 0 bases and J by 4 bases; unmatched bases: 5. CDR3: CASSEARASGRYEQYF. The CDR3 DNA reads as TGTGCCAGCAGTGAAGCAAGGGCTAGCGGGAGGTACGAGCAGTACTTC.

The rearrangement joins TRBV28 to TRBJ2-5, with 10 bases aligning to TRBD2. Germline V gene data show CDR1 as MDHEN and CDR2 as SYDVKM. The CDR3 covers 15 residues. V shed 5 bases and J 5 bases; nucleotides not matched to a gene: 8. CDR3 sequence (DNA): TGTGCCAGCAGTCCGCCGGGACTAGCGAGGGAGACCCAGTACTTC. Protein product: CASSPPGLARETQYF.

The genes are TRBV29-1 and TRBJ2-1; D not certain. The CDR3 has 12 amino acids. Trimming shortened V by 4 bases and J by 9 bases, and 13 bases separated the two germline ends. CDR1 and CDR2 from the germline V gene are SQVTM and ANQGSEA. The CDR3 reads CSVGPTLGEQFF. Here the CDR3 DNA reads TGCAGCGTTGGCCCCACCCTTGGTGAGCAGTTCTTC.

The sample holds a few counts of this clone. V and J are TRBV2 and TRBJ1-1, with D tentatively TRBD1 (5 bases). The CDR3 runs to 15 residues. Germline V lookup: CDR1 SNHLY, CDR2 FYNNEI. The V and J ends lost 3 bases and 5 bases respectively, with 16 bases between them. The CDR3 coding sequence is TGTGCCAGCAGTGACCTACCTGCGGGGGAGACTGAAGCTTTCTTT. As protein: CASSDLPAGETEAFF.

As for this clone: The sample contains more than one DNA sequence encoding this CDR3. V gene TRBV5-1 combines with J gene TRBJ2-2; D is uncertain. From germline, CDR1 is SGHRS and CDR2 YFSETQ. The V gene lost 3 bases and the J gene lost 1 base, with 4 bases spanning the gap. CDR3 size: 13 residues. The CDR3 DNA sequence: TGCGCCAGCAGCTCGGAGAACACCGGGGAGCTGTTTTTT. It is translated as CASSSENTGELFF.

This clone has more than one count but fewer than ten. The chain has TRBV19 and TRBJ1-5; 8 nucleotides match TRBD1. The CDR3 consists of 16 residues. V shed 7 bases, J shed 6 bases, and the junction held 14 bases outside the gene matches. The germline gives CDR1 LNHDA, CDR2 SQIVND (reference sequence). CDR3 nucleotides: TGTGCCAGTACCTCATGGGCAGGGGGCTCTGTTCAGCCCCAGCATTTT. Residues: CASTSWAGGSVQPQHF. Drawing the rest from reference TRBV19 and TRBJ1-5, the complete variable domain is DGGITQSPKYLFRKEGQNVTLSCEQNLNHDAMYWYRQDPGQGLRLIYYSQIVNDFQKGDIAEGYSVSREKKESFPLTVTSAQKNPTAFYLCASTSWAGGSVQPQHFGDGTRLSIL.

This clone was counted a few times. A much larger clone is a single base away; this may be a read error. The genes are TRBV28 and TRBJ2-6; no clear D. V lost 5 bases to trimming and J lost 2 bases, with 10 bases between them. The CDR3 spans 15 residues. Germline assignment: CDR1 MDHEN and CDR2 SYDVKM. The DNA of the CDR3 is TGTGCCAGCAGTGCTGTTCGGGCTGGGGCCAACGTCCTGACTTTC. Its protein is CASSAVRAGANVLTF. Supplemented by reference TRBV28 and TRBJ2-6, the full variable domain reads DVKVTQSSRYLVKRTGEKVFLECVQDMDHENMFWYRQDPGLGLRLIYFSYDVKMKEKGDIPEGYSVSREKKERFSLILESASTNQTSMYLCASSAVRAGANVLTFGAGSRLTVL.

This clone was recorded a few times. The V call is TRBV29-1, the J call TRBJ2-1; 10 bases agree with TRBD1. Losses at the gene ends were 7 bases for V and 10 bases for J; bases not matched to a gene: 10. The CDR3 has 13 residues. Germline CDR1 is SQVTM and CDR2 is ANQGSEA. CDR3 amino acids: CSGDRGVPREQFF. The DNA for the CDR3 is TGCAGCGGGGACAGGGGTGTCCCAAGGGAGCAGTTCTTC.

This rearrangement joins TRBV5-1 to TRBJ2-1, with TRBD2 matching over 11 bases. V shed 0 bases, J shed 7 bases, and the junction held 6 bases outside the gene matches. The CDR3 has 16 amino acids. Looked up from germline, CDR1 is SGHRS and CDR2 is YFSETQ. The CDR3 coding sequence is TGCGCCAGCAGCTTGGACCAGGGACTAGCGGCTAATGAGCAGTTCTTC. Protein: CASSLDQGLAANEQFF.

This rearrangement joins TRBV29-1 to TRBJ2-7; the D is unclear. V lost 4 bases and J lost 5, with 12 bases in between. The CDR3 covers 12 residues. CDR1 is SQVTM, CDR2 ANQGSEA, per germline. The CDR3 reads CSVVADSNEQYF. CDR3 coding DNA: TGCAGCGTTGTGGCAGATTCCAACGAGCAGTACTTC.

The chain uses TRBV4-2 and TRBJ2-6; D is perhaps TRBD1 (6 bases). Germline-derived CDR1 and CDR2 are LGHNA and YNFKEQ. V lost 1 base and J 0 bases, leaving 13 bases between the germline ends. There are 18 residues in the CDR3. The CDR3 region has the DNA TGTGCCAGCAGCCAAGCGGCGACAGGCTACTCTGGGGCCAACGTCCTGACTTTC. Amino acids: CASSQAATGYSGANVLTF.

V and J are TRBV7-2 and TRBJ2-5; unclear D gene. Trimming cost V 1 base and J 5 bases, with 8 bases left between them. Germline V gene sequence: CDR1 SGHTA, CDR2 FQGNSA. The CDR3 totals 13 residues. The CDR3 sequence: CASSLGPRETQYF. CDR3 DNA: TGTGCCAGCAGCTTAGGTCCCAGGGAGACCCAGTACTTC.

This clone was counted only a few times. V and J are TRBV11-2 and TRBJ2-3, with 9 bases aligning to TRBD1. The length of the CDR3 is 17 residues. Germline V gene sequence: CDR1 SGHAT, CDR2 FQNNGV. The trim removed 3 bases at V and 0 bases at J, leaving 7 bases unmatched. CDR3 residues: CASSFTGGLRSTDTQYF. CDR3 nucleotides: TGTGCCAGCAGCTTCACAGGGGGCCTCCGTAGCACAGATACGCAGTATTTT.

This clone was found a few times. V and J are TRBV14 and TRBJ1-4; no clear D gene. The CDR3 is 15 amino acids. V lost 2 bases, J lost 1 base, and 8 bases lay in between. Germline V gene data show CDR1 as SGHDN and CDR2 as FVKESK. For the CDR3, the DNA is TGTGCCAGCAGCCAATATAAGGGAACTAATGAAAAACTGTTTTTT. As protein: CASSQYKGTNEKLFF.

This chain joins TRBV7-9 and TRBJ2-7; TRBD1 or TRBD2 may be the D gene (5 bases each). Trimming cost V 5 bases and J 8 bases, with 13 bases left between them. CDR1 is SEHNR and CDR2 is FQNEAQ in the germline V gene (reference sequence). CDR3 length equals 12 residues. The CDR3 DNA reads TGTGCCAGCAGCCGCCCGTTGGGACAGCAGTACTTC. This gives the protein CASSRPLGQQYF.

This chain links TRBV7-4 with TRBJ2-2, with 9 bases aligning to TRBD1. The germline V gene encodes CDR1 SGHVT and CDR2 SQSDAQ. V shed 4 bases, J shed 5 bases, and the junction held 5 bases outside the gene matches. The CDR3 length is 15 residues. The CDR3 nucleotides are TGTGCCAGCAGCTACCGGGACAGGGATACCGGGGAGCTGTTTTTT. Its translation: CASSYRDRDTGELFF.

As DNA, the CDR3 is TGTGCCAGCAGCTCGGGACTAGCGGGGGTGACCTCCCAAGAGACCCAGTACTTC. Protein: CASSSGLAGVTSQETQYF. The chain combines TRBV5-6 with TRBJ2-5; 14 positions match TRBD2. V trimming: 3 bases; J trimming: 1 base; junction bases outside the gene matches: 8. Germline CDR1 is SGHDT and CDR2 is YYEEEE. CDR3 length: 18 amino acids.

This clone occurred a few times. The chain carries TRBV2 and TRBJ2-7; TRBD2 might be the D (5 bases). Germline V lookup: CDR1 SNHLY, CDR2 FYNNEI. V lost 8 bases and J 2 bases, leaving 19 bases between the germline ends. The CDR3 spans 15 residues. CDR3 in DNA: TGTGCCAGCGCGGACGGGATTAGCGCAACCTACGAGCAGTACTTC. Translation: CASADGISATYEQYF.

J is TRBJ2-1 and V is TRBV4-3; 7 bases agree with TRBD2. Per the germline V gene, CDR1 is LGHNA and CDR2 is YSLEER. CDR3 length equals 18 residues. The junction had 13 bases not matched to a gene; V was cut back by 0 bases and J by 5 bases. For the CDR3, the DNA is TGCGCCAGCAGCCAAGAGAGGTCTAGCGGATGGCGGCACAATGAGCAGTTCTTC. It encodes CASSQERSSGWRHNEQFF.

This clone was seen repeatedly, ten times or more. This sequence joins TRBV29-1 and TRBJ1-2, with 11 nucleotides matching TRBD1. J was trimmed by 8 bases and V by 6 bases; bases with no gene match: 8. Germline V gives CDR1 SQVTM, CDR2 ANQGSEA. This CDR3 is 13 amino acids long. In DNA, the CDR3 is TGCAGCGTCACCGGGACAGGGGGTTACGGCTACACCTTC. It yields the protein CSVTGTGGYGYTF.

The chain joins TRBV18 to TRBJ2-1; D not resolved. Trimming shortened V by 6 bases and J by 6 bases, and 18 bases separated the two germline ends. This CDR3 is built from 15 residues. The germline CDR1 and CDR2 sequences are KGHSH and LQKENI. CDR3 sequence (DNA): TGTGCCAGCTCGGGCGGAAGCATAAGGTCCAATGAGCAGTTCTTC. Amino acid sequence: CASSGGSIRSNEQFF.

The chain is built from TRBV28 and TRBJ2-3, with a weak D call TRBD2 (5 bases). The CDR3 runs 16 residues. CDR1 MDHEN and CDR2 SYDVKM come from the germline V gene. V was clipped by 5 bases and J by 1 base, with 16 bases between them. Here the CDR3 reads CASSRPDAGRTDTQYF. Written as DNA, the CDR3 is TGTGCCAGCAGTCGTCCGGACGCGGGTCGCACAGATACGCAGTATTTT.

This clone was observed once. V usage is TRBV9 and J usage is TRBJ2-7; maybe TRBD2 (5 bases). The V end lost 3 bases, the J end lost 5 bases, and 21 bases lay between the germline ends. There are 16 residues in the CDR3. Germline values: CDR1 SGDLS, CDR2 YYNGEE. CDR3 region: CASSARVVNNGDEQYF. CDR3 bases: TGTGCCAGCAGCGCCCGGGTGGTTAATAACGGGGACGAGCAGTACTTC.

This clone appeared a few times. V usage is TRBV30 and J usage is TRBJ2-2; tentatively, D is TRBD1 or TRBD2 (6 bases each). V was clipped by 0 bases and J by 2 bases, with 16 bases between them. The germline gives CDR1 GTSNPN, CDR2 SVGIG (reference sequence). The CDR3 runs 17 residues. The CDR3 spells CAWSVGGGGGNTGELFF. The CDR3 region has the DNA TGTGCCTGGAGTGTAGGCGGAGGGGGTGGTAACACCGGGGAGCTGTTTTTT.

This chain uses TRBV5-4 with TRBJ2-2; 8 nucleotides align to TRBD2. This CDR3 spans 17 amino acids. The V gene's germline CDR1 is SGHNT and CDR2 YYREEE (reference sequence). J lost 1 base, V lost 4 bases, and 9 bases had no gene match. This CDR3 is CASSTEPSGLNTGELFF. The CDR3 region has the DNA TGTGCCAGCAGCACAGAACCTAGCGGGTTGAACACCGGGGAGCTGTTTTTT.

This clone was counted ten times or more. CDR3 DNA: TGTGCCAGCAGCTTAGGTTTGGGGACCGGGGAGCTGTTTTTT. It translates to CASSLGLGTGELFF. The rearrangement joins TRBV7-6 to TRBJ2-2; no definite D call. Per germline, CDR1 SGHVS and CDR2 FNYEAQ. The CDR3 totals 14 residues. Trimming took off 1 base at V and 5 bases at J, with 8 bases between the two ends.

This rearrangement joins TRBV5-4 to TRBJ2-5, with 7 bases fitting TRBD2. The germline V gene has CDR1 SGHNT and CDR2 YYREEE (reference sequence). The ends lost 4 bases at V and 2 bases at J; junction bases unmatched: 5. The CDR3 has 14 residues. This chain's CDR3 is CASSPPGRQETQYF. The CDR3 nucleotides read TGTGCCAGCAGCCCGCCCGGGAGGCAAGAGACCCAGTACTTC.

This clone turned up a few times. The CDR3 protein is CASSLAGARTEAFF. The CDR3 DNA reads TGTGCCAGCAGCTTAGCTGGGGCTCGGACTGAAGCTTTCTTT. The chain recombines TRBV7-9 with TRBJ1-1, with D possibly being TRBD1 (5 bases). Germline CDR1 and CDR2: SEHNR and FQNEAQ (reference sequence). There are 14 residues in the CDR3. Trimming took 0 bases from V and 5 from J, leaving 10 bases between them.